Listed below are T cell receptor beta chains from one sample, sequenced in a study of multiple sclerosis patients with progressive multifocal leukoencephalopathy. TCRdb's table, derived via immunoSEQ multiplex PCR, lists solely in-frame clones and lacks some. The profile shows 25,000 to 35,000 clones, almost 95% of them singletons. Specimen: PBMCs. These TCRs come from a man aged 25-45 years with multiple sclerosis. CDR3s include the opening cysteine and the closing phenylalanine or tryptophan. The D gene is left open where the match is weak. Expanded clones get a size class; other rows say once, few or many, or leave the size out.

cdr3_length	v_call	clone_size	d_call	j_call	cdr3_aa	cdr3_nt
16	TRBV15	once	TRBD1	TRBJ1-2	CATSRERQGGLLGYTF	TGTGCCACCAGCAGAGAGAGGCAGGGGGGGTTATTGGGCTACACCTTC
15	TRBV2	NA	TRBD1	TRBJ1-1	CASSGGQDWYTEAFF	TGTGCCAGCAGTGGTGGACAGGATTGGTACACTGAAGCTTTCTTT
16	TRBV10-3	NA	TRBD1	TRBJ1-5	CAISESGRGLSQPQHF	TGTGCCATCAGTGAGTCGGGCAGGGGGCTAAGTCAGCCCCAGCATTTT
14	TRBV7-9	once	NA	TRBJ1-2	CASSLSTERCGYTF	TGTGCCAGCAGCTTATCCACAGAAAGATGTGGCTACACCTTC
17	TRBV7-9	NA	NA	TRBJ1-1	CASSLALAGSVNTEAFF	TGTGCCAGCAGCTTAGCCCTCGCCGGGAGTGTGAACACTGAAGCTTTCTTT
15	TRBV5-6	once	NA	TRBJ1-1	CASSLVSGGNTEAFF	TGTGCCAGCAGCTTGGTTTCCGGGGGGAACACTGAAGCTTTCTTT
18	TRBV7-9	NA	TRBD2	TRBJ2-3	CASSFRLAGGSSTDTQYF	TGTGCCAGCAGCTTTCGTCTAGCGGGAGGATCTAGCACAGATACGCAGTATTTT
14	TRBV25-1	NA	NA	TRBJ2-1	CASSEVGIYNEQFF	TGTGCCAGCAGTGAAGTGGGAATTTACAATGAGCAGTTCTTC
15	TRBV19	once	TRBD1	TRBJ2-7	CASSIGQGETYEQYF	TGTGCCAGTAGTATCGGACAGGGGGAAACCTACGAGCAGTACTTC
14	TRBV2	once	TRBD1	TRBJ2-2	CASRRTGNGGELFF	TGTGCCAGCAGGCGGACAGGGAACGGCGGGGAGCTGTTTTTT
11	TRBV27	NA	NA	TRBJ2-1	CASRGGNEQFF	TGTGCCAGCAGAGGCGGGAATGAGCAGTTCTTC
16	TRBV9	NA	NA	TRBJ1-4	CASSLGADPGYEKLFF	TGTGCCAGCAGCCTAGGGGCGGACCCGGGGTATGAAAAACTGTTTTTT
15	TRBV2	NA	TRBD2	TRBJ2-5	CASAGLAGGVETQYF	TGTGCCAGCGCCGGACTAGCGGGAGGGGTAGAGACCCAGTACTTC
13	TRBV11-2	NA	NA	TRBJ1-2	CASSPGQLYGYTF	TGTGCCAGCAGCCCCGGACAGCTCTATGGCTACACCTTC
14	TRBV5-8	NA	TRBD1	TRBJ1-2	CASITGTGGYGYTF	TGTGCCAGCATTACCGGGACAGGTGGCTATGGCTACACCTTC
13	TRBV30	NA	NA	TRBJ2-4	CAWTRGAKNIQYF	TGTGCCTGGACCCGGGGGGCCAAAAACATTCAGTACTTC
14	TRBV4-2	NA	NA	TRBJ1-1	CASSQDHRNTEAFF	TGTGCCAGCAGCCAAGACCACAGGAACACTGAAGCTTTCTTT
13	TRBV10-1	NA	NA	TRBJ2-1	CASSVDPYNEQFF	TGCGCCAGCAGTGTAGACCCCTACAATGAGCAGTTCTTC
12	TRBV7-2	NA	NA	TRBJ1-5	CASSLGGQPQHF	TGTGCCAGCAGCTTAGGGGGTCAGCCCCAGCATTTT
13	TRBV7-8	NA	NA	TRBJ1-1	CASSSTWGPGAFF	TGTGCCAGCAGCTCCACTTGGGGGCCTGGAGCTTTCTTT
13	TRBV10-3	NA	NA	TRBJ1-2	CAISDGGYYGYTF	TGTGCCATCAGTGACGGTGGGTACTATGGCTACACCTTC
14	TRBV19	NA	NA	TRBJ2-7	CASSPSAGFYEQYF	TGTGCCAGTAGTCCATCGGCAGGGTTCTACGAGCAGTACTTC
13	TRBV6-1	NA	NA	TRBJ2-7	CASSWTESYEQYF	TGTGCCAGCAGTTGGACGGAGTCCTACGAGCAGTACTTC
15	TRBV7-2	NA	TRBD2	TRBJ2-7	CASSSQRTSVYEQYF	TGTGCCAGCAGCTCGCAACGGACTAGCGTCTACGAGCAGTACTTC
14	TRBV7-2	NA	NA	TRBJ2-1	CASSPRLIGNEQFF	TGTGCCAGCAGCCCCCGACTTATTGGTAATGAGCAGTTCTTC
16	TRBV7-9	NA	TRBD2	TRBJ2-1	CASSPNGGDPYNEQFF	TGTGCCAGCAGCCCCAATGGGGGGGATCCTTACAATGAGCAGTTCTTC
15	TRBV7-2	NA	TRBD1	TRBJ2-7	CASSFTGTGSYEQYF	TGTGCCAGCAGCTTTACCGGGACAGGGTCCTACGAGCAGTACTTC
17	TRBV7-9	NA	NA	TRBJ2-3	CASSSPLPGPEADTQYF	TGTGCCAGCAGCAGTCCTCTCCCCGGCCCCGAGGCAGATACGCAGTATTTT
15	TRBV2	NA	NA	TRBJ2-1	CASITLSSSYNEQFF	TGTGCCAGCATAACCCTGAGCAGCTCCTACAATGAGCAGTTCTTC
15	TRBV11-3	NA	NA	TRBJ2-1	CASSPPRSGYNEQFF	TGTGCCAGCAGCCCCCCCCGCAGCGGGTACAATGAGCAGTTCTTC
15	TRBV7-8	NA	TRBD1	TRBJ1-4	CASSLRTGMSEKLFF	TGTGCCAGCAGCCTCAGGACAGGGATGAGTGAAAAACTGTTTTTT
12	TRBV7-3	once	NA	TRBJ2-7	CASSPGRGEQYF	TGTGCCAGCAGCCCCGGCAGGGGCGAGCAGTACTTC
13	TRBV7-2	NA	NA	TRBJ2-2	CASQARPSGELFF	TGTGCCAGTCAAGCCCGCCCCTCCGGGGAGCTGTTTTTT
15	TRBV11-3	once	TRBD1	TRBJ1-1	CASSLDDRGATEAFF	TGTGCCAGCAGCTTAGATGACAGGGGGGCCACTGAAGCTTTCTTT
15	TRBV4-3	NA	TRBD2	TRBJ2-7	CASSQVAGLSYEQYF	TGCGCCAGCAGCCAAGTAGCGGGACTGTCCTACGAGCAGTACTTC
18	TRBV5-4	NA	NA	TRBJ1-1	CASSVWWRRHEEDTEAFF	TGTGCCAGCAGCGTGTGGTGGAGGCGGCACGAGGAGGACACTGAAGCTTTCTTT
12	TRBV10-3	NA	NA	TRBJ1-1	CASKGMNTEAFF	TGTGCATCGAAGGGCATGAACACTGAAGCTTTCTTT
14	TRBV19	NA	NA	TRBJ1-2	CATSPGWATPGYTF	TGTGCCACTTCCCCCGGGTGGGCGACCCCTGGCTACACCTTC
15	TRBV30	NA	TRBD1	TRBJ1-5	CAWTLGTGSNQPQHF	TGTGCCTGGACCCTCGGGACAGGCAGCAATCAGCCCCAGCATTTT
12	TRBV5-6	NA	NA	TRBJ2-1	CASSFGGWEQFF	TGTGCCAGCAGCTTTGGGGGGTGGGAGCAGTTCTTC
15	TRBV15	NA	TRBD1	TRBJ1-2	CATSPRTGVAYGYTF	TGTGCCACCAGCCCCCGGACAGGGGTCGCCTATGGCTACACCTTC
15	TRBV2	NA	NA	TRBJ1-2	CASSARRDSNYGYTF	TGTGCCAGCAGTGCACGCCGAGACAGTAACTATGGCTACACCTTC
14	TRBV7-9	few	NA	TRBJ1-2	CASSLTGGNYGYTF	TGTGCCAGCAGCTTGACAGGAGGTAACTATGGCTACACCTTC
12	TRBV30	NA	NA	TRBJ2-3	CAWSGAPNTQYF	TGTGCCTGGAGTGGCGCCCCAAATACGCAGTATTTT
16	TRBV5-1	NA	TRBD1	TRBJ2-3	CASSGLGGDPTDTQYF	TGCGCCAGCAGCGGCCTAGGGGGCGACCCCACAGATACGCAGTATTTT
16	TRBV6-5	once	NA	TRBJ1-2	CASSYSTWGRNYGYTF	TGTGCCAGCAGTTACTCGACCTGGGGGCGTAACTATGGCTACACCTTC
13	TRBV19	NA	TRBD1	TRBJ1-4	CASSRQGGEKLFF	TGTGCCAGTAGTCGACAGGGAGGTGAAAAACTGTTTTTT
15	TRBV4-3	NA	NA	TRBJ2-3	CASSQVGQPTDTQYF	TGCGCCAGCAGCCAAGTAGGGCAGCCCACAGATACGCAGTATTTT